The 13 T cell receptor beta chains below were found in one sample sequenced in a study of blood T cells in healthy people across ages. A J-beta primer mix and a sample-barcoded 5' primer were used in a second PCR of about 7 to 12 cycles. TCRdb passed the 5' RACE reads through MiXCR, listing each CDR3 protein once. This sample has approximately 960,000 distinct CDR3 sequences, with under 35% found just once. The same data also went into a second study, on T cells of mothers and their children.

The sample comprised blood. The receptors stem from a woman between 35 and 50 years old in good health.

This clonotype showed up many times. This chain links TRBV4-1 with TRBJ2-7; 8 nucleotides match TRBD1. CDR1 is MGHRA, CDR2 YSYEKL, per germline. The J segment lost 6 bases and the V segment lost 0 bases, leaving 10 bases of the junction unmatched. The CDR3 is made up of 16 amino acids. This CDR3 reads CASSQDPGQGYREQYF. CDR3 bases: TGCGCCAGCAGCCAAGACCCTGGACAGGGTTACCGCGAGCAGTACTTC.

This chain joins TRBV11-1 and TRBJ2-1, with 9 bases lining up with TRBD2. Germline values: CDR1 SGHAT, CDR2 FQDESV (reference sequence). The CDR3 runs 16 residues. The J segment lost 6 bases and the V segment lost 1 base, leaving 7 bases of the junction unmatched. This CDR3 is CASSLGGGATCNEQFF. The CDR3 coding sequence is TGTGCCAGCAGCTTAGGCGGGGGGGCCACCTGCAATGAGCAGTTCTTC.

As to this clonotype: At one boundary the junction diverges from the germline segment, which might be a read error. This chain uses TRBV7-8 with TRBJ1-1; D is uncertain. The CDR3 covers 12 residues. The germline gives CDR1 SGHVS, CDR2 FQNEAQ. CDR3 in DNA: TGTGTCAGCAGCTTCCACTCAGCTGAAGCTTTCTTT. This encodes CVSSFHSAEAFF.

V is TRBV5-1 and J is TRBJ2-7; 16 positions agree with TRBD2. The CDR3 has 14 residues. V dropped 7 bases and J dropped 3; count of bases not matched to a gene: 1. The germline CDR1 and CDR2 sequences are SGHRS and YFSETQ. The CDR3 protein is CASGTSGGVYEQYF. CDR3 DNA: TGCGCCAGCGGGACTAGCGGGGGGGTCTACGAGCAGTACTTC.

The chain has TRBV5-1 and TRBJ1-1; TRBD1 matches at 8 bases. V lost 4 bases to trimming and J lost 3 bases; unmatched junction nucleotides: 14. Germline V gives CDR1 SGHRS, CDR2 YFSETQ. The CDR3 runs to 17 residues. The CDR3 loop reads CASSRTLFGQGDTEAFF. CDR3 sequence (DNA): TGCGCCAGCAGCAGGACCCTTTTCGGACAGGGTGACACTGAAGCTTTCTTT.

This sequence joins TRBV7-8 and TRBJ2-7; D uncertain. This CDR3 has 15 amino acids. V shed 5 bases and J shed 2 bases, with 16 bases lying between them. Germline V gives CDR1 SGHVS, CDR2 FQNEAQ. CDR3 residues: CASSLPEGPTYEQYF. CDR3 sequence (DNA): TGTGCCAGCAGCCTCCCCGAAGGGCCCACCTACGAGCAGTACTTC.

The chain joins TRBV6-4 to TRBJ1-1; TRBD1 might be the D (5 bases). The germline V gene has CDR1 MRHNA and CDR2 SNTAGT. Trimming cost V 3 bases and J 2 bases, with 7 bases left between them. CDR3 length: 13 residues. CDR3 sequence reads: CASSEGLNTEAFF. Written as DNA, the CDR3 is TGTGCCAGCAGTGAGGGGCTTAACACTGAAGCTTTCTTT.

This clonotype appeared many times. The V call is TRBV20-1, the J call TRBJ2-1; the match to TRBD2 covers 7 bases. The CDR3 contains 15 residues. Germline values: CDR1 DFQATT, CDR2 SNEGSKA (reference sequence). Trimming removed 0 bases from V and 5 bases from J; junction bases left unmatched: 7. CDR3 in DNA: TGCAGTGCTAGAGATGGGGAGGGCCATAACAATGAGCAGTTCTTC. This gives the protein CSARDGEGHNNEQFF.

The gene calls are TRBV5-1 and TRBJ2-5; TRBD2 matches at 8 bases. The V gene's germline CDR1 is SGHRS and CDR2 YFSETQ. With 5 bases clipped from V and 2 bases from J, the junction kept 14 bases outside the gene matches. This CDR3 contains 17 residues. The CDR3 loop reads CASRFGVAGGQQETQYF. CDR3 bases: TGCGCCAGCAGGTTTGGAGTGGCGGGGGGCCAGCAAGAGACCCAGTACTTC.

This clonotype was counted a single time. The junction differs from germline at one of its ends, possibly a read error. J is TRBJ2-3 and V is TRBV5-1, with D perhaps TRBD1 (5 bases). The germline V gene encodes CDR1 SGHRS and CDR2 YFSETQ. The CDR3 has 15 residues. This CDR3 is CASSLDPGLTDTRYF. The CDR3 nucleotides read TGCGCCAGCAGCTTGGATCCGGGTTTGACAGATACGCGGTATTTT. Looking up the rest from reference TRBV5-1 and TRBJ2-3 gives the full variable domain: KAGVTQTPRYLIKTRGQQVTLSCSPISGHRSVSWYQQTPGQGLQFLFEYFSETQRNKGNFPGRFSGRQFSNSRSEMNVSTLELGDSALYLCASSLDPGLTDTRYFGPGTRLTVL.

CDR3 sequence: CASSMTRSSYNEQFF. The CDR3 DNA follows: TGCGCCAGCAGCATGACCCGCAGCTCCTACAATGAGCAGTTCTTC. The chain has TRBV5-1 and TRBJ2-1; D unresolved. CDR1 and CDR2 (germline): SGHRS, YFSETQ. The CDR3 runs to 15 residues. V gave up 4 bases and J gave up 0 bases, with 11 bases separating them.

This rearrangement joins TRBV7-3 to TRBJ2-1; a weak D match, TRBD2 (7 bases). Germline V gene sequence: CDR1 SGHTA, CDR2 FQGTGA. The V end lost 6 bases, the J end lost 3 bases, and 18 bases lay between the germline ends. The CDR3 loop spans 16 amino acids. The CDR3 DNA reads TGTGCCAGCAGTTTAGATACGGGGGGCTTCTACAATGAGCAGTTCTTC. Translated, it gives CASSLDTGGFYNEQFF.

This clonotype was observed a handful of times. The CDR3 region has the DNA TGTGCCAGCAGCCAAGGTAGAACAGGCCCTTTGAGCTACGAGCAGTACTTC. As protein: CASSQGRTGPLSYEQYF. The rearrangement joins TRBV4-2 to TRBJ2-7, with a possible D match to TRBD1 (5 bases). The CDR3 has 17 amino acids. From germline, CDR1 is LGHNA and CDR2 YNFKEQ. The V end was cut by 1 base, the J end by 3 bases, with 19 bases between.